This T cell receptor beta chain was recovered during a study of a mutant IDH1 vaccine in newly diagnosed glioma. Concerning this clone: Its antigen is not identified.

The germline V gene has CDR1 SNHLY and CDR2 FYNNEI. The CDR3 sequence is 14 residues long. V shed 7 bases and J shed 0 bases, with 13 bases lying between them. Some clones are missing from TCRdb's copy, which holds only in-frame ones; the method was immunoSEQ multiplex PCR. The top ten clones hold 3% to 4% of a sample with 58,000 or so clones, roughly 87% of them seen once. Time point noted: week 47, end of study. Alongside topical imiquimod, each dose of vaccine comprised 300 ug of mutant IDH1 20-mer peptide. Sample: PBMCs, taken from a glioma patient whose treatment included an IDH1 peptide vaccine. V gene TRBV2 combines with J gene TRBJ2-7; D is perhaps TRBD1 or TRBD2 (5 bases each). This receptor was identified in a woman between 45 and 65 years old with glioma. CDR3 in DNA: TGTGCCAGCACCAGGGAGTTATACTCCTACGAGCAGTACTTC. Translated, it gives CASTRELYSYEQYF.